The sample holds a few counts of the clone carrying this T cell receptor beta chain. Its antigen is undetermined. The source of the sample is a study of T cells after yellow fever vaccination. Overall study results and limits: Weaker, the secondary response had a peak occurring faster, on day 5 versus 15. Contamination by abundant bulk-population clonotypes could be present in FACS-sorted repertoires. Booster sampling recovered most clones from primary vaccination (around 97% CD4, 80% to 90% CD8).

TCR cDNA was made by 5'RACE template switching, adding a universal primer site and UMIs. TCRdb redid the calling of the 5' RACE reads with MiXCR, one entry per CDR3 protein. The sample shows tens of thousands of distinct CDR3 sequences, around 6.9% of them seen only once. Germline CDR1 is SGHNT and CDR2 is YYREEE (reference sequence). Trimming removed 5 bases from V and 3 bases from J; junction bases left unmatched: 7. This CDR3 has 15 residues. This sample comprised CD8+ T cells sorted from PBMCs, obtained on the day of the first yellow fever vaccination. The J gene is TRBJ2-7, the V gene TRBV5-4; TRBD1 matches at 11 bases. This TCR derives from a man in his late teens or twenties who received the YFV17D yellow fever vaccine. CDR3 protein: CASRHGDRGNYEQYF. In nucleotides, the CDR3 is TGTGCCAGCAGACATGGGGACAGGGGGAACTACGAGCAGTACTTC. Variable domain in full (rest from reference TRBV5-4 and TRBJ2-7): ETGVTQSPTHLIKTRGQQVTLRCSSQSGHNTVSWYQQALGQGPQFIFQYYREEENGRGNFPPRFSGLQFPNYSSELNVNALELDDSALYLCASRHGDRGNYEQYFGPGTRLTVT.